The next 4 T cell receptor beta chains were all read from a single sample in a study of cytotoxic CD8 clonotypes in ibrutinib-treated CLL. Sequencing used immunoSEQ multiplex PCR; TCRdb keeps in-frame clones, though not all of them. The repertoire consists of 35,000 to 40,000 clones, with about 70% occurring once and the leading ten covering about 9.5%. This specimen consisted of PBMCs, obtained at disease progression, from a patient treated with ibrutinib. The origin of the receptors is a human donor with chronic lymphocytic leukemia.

The CDR3 reads CASRTPGHGGYEQYF. In nucleotides, the CDR3 is TGTGCCAGCAGGACACCGGGACACGGAGGCTACGAGCAGTACTTC. The chain couples TRBV11-2 to TRBJ2-7; tentative D call: TRBD1 (6 bases). Trimming removed 6 bases at V and 3 bases at J, with 18 bases between. CDR3 length equals 15 residues. The germline V gene encodes CDR1 SGHAT and CDR2 FQNNGV.

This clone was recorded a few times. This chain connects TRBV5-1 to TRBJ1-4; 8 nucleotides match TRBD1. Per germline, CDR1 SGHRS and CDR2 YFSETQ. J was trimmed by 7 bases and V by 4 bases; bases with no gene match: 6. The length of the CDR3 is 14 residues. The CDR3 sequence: CASSPGQAREKLFF. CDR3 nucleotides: TGCGCCAGCAGCCCGGGACAGGCTCGTGAAAAACTGTTTTTT.

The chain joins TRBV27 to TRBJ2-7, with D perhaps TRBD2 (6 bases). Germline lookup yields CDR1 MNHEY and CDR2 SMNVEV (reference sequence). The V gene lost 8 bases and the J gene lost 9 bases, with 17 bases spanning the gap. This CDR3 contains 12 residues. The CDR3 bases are TGTGCCAGCGGCCCACGTCCGGAGGGGCAGTACTTC. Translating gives CASGPRPEGQYF.

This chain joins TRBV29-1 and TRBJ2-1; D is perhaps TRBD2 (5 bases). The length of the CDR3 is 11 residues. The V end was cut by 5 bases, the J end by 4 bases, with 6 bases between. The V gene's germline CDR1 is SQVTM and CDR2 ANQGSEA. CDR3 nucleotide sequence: TGCAGCGTTAAGCGGTACAATGAGCAGTTCTTC. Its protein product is CSVKRYNEQFF.